These T cell receptor beta chains were read from a single sample in a study of CD4 T cells in relation to SARS-CoV-2 and coronaviruses. The method was immunoSEQ multiplex PCR; TCRdb's version includes in-frame clones alone and lacks a portion of them. The sample consists of about 39,000 clones, approximately 83% of them appearing once. No antigens are known for them. The sample comprised naive CD4+ T cells from PBMCs, cultured in vitro. The receptors were sampled from an adult with COVID-19. The CDR3 runs from the conserved cysteine through the conserved F or W. D genes are given only for firm matches. Size values are once, few and many counts, or a class for expanded clones, and some rows have none.

TRBJ2-1	few	TRBD2	TRBV3-1/TRBV3-2	CASSQLAVNEQFF	TGTGCCAGCAGCCAACTAGCGGTGAACGAGCAGTTCTTC
TRBJ2-1	-	-	TRBV5-1	CASSLGAEQFF	TGCGCCAGCAGCTTGGGGGCTGAGCAGTTCTTC
TRBJ1-2	few	-	TRBV5-6	CASSLDGGVQGNNYGYTF	TGTGCCAGCAGCTTGGACGGGGGGGTTCAGGGGAACAATTATGGCTACACCTTC
TRBJ2-1	-	-	TRBV30	CAWSSFTSLGFF	TGTGCCTGGAGTTCTTTTACTAGCCTCGGATTCTTC
TRBJ1-2	-	-	TRBV18	CASSPGSGGYGYTF	TGTGCCAGCTCACCAGGGTCCGGCGGGTATGGCTACACCTTC
TRBJ2-6	-	-	TRBV5-1	CASSREAGANVLTF	TGCGCCAGCAGTAGGGAGGCTGGGGCCAACGTCCTGACTTTC
TRBJ2-7	-	-	TRBV28	CASSFRGGSIYEQYF	TGTGCCAGCAGTTTTAGAGGGGGTTCAATCTACGAGCAGTACTTC
TRBJ2-1	-	TRBD1	TRBV5-3	CARSPRRDRGLSSYNEQFF	TGTGCCAGAAGCCCCCGCCGGGACAGGGGGCTTAGCTCCTACAATGAGCAGTTCTTC
TRBJ2-7	few	TRBD1	TRBV5-1	CASSGQGRDEQYF	TGCGCCAGCAGCGGACAGGGTCGGGACGAGCAGTACTTC
TRBJ1-2	few	-	TRBV7-9	CASSQGSSGYTF	TGTGCCAGCAGCCAAGGGAGTTCCGGCTACACCTTC
TRBJ2-5	-	-	TRBV12-2	CASRREVLGLADQETQYF	TGTGCAAGTCGCCGAGAAGTGTTGGGACTAGCGGACCAAGAGACCCAGTACTTC
TRBJ2-7	-	-	TRBV14	CASSRDWGYEQYF	TGTGCCAGCAGCCGGGATTGGGGCTACGAGCAGTACTTC
TRBJ2-1	-	-	TRBV7-9	CASSPPGSGMMRNEQFF	TGTGCCAGCAGCCCACCAGGCTCGGGGATGATGCGAAATGAGCAGTTCTTC
TRBJ2-7	-	-	TRBV29-1	CSVEDFYEQYF	TGCAGCGTCGAGGACTTCTACGAGCAGTACTTC
TRBJ2-7	-	-	TRBV7-9	CASSPGPSYEQYF	TGTGCCAGCAGCCCCGGTCCGTCCTACGAGCAGTACTTC
TRBJ2-7	few	-	TRBV2	CASTPVEVSSYEQYF	TGTGCCAGCACGCCGGTAGAGGTGAGCTCCTACGAGCAGTACTTC
TRBJ1-3	once	-	TRBV6-5	CASNKLAGNTIYF	TGTGCCAGCAATAAGCTGGCGGGAAACACCATATATTTT
TRBJ2-2	-	-	TRBV29-1	CSLKGAGELFF	TGCAGCCTCAAGGGGGCCGGGGAGCTGTTTTTT
TRBJ2-7	once	-	TRBV6-2/TRBV6-3	CASSRVDEQYF	TGTGCCAGCAGCCGGGTGGACGAGCAGTACTTC
TRBJ1-1	-	-	TRBV28	CASTLTVGTEAFF	TGTGCCAGCACCCTGACAGTTGGCACTGAAGCTTTCTTT
TRBJ1-2	-	-	TRBV14	CASSQEMTAGAYYGYTF	TGTGCCAGCAGCCAAGAAATGACGGCGGGCGCTTACTATGGCTACACCTTC
TRBJ2-7	-	-	TRBV3-1/TRBV3-2	CASSPRLVVYEQYF	TGTGCCAGCAGTCCCAGACTAGTTGTGTACGAGCAGTACTTC
TRBJ1-1	-	TRBD1	TRBV7-9	CASSAGTANTEAFF	TGTGCCAGCAGCGCCGGGACAGCGAACACTGAAGCTTTCTTT
TRBJ2-2	few	-	TRBV16	CASSQVVPANTGELFF	TGTGCCAGCAGCCAGGTAGTCCCAGCGAACACCGGGGAGCTGTTTTTT
TRBJ2-1	-	-	TRBV9	CASSVAHRNNEQFF	TGTGCCAGCAGCGTAGCGCACAGAAACAATGAGCAGTTCTTC
TRBJ2-7	-	-	TRBV7-9	CASSIGQRSFEQYF	TGTGCCAGCAGCATAGGACAGCGGAGCTTCGAGCAGTACTTC
TRBJ2-2	-	TRBD1	TRBV9	CASSALPTGQGAGELFF	TGTGCCAGCAGCGCCCTCCCGACCGGACAGGGCGCCGGGGAGCTGTTTTTT
TRBJ1-3	once	-	TRBV18	CASSPLYDTSGNTIYF	TGTGCCAGCTCACCTCTCTACGACACCTCTGGAAACACCATATATTTT
TRBJ1-2	few	-	TRBV2	CASSDRALGIGYTF	TGTGCCAGCAGTGACAGGGCCTTAGGTATTGGCTACACCTTC
TRBJ1-3	-	-	TRBV1	CTSSQAHRRKAGNTIYF	TGCACCAGCAGCCAAGCGCACAGGCGAAAGGCTGGAAACACCATATATTTT
TRBJ1-6	-	TRBD1	TRBV18	CASSLQGVYNSPLHF	TGTGCCAGCTCACTACAGGGGGTTTATAATTCACCCCTCCACTTT
TRBJ2-1	-	TRBD2	TRBV19	CASSIGLAGRGVKGAELKQFF	TGTGCCAGTAGTATAGGACTAGCGGGGCGGGGGGTAAAAGGGGCCGAATTGAAACAGTTCTTC
TRBJ2-7	-	TRBD1	TRBV5-1	CASSFTGGGHPREQYF	TGCGCCAGCAGCTTTACAGGGGGCGGGCATCCTAGGGAGCAGTACTTC
TRBJ2-7	-	-	TRBV13	CASSFRGGNPYEQYF	TGTGCCAGCAGCTTCAGGGGGGGCAACCCCTACGAGCAGTACTTC
TRBJ2-5	-	TRBD2	TRBV19	CASSPSGGTQYF	TGTGCCAGTAGCCCATCGGGGGGGACCCAGTACTTC
TRBJ2-5	-	-	TRBV10-3	CAISEWREETQYF	TGTGCCATCAGTGAGTGGAGGGAAGAGACCCAGTACTTC
TRBJ2-1	-	TRBD2	TRBV7-2	CASSPGTSRGNEQFF	TGTGCCAGCAGTCCCGGGACTAGCAGGGGGAATGAGCAGTTCTTC
TRBJ1-5	-	-	TRBV12-3/TRBV12-4	CASSLGDQPQHF	TGTGCCAGCAGTTTGGGTGATCAGCCCCAGCATTTT
TRBJ2-1	-	TRBD1	TRBV3-1/TRBV3-2	CASSQALGQNNEQFF	TGTGCCAGCAGCCAAGCCCTGGGACAGAACAATGAGCAGTTCTTC